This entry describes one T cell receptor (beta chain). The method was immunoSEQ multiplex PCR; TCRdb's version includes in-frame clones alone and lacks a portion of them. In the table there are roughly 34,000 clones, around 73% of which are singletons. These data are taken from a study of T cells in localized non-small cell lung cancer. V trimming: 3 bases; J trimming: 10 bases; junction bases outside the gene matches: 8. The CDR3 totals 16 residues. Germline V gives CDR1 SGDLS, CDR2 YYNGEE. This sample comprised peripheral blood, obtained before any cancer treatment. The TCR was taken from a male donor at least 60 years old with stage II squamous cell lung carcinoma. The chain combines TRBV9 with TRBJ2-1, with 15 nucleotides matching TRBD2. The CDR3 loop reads CASSAGGLAGGWEQFF. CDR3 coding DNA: TGTGCCAGCAGCGCAGGAGGACTAGCGGGAGGGTGGGAGCAGTTCTTC.